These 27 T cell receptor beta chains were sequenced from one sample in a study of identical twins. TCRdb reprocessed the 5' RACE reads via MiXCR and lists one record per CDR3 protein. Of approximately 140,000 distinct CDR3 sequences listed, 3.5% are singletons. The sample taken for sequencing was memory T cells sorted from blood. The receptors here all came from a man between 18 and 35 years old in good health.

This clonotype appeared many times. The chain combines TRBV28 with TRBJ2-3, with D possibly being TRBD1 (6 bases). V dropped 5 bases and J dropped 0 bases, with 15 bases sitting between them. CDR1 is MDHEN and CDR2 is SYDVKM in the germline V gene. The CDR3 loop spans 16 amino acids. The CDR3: CASSLSGQGSTDTQYF. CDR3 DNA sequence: TGTGCCAGCAGTCTCTCGGGCCAGGGGAGCACAGATACGCAGTATTTT. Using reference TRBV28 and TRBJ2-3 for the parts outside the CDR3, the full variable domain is DVKVTQSSRYLVKRTGEKVFLECVQDMDHENMFWYRQDPGLGLRLIYFSYDVKMKEKGDIPEGYSVSREKKERFSLILESASTNQTSMYLCASSLSGQGSTDTQYFGPGTRLTVL.

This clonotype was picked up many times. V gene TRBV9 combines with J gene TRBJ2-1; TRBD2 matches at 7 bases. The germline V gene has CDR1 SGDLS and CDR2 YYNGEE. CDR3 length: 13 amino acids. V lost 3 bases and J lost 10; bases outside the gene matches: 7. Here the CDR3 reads CASSAQPGLEQFF. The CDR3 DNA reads TGTGCCAGCAGCGCCCAGCCGGGACTAGAGCAGTTCTTC. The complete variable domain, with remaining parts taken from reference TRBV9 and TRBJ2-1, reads DSGVTQTPKHLITATGQRVTLRCSPRSGDLSVYWYQQSLDQGLQFLIQYYNGEERAKGNILERFSAQQFPDLHSELNLSSLELGDSALYFCASSAQPGLEQFFGPGTRLTVL.

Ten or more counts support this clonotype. CDR3 region: CASSPTGATGYGYTF. CDR3 in DNA: TGTGCCAGCAGCCCTACCGGGGCCACAGGCTATGGCTACACCTTC. This rearrangement joins TRBV4-2 to TRBJ1-2; weak D call: TRBD1 (5 bases). Trimming pared 4 bases from V and 4 bases from J, leaving 16 bases between. Germline assignment: CDR1 LGHNA and CDR2 YNFKEQ. The CDR3 is 15 amino acids.

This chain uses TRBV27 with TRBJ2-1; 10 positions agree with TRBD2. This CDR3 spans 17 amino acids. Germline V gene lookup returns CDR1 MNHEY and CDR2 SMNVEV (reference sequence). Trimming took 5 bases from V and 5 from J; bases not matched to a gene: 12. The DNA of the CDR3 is TGTGCCAGCAGTCACTTAAGGAGGACTAGCGGAGACAATGAGCAGTTCTTC. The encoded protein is CASSHLRRTSGDNEQFF.

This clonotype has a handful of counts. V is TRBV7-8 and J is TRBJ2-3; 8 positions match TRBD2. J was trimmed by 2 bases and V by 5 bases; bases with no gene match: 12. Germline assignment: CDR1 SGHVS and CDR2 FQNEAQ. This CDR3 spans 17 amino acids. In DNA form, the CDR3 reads TGTGCCAGCAGCCCAAGGGGAGAGCGGGAGACCACAGATACGCAGTATTTT. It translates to CASSPRGERETTDTQYF.

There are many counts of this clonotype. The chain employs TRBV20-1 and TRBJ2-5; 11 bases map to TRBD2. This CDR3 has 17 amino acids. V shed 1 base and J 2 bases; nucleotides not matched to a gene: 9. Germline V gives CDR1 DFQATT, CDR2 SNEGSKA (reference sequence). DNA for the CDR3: TGCAGTGCTAGAGGGGGGTTGACTAGCGGGATTCAAGAGACCCAGTACTTC. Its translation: CSARGGLTSGIQETQYF.

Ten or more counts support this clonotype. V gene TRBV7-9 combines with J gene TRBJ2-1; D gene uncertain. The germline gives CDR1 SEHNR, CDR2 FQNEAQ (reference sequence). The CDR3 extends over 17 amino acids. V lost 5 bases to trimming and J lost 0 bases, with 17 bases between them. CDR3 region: CASSPTGRQFSYNEQFF. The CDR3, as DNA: TGTGCCAGCAGCCCCACTGGCCGGCAATTCTCCTACAATGAGCAGTTCTTC.

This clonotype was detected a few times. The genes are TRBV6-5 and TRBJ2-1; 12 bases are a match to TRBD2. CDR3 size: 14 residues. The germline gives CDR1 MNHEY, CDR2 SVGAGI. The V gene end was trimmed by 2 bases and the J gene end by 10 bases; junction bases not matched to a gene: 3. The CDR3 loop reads CASSYTTSGREQFF. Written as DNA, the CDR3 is TGTGCCAGCAGTTACACAACTAGCGGGAGGGAGCAGTTCTTC.

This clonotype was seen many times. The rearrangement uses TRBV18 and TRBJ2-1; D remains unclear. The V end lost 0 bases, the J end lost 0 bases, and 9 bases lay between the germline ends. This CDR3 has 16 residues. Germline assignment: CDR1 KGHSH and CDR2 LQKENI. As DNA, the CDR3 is TGTGCCAGCTCACCACCGGTCAGAAGCTCCTACAATGAGCAGTTCTTC. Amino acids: CASSPPVRSSYNEQFF.

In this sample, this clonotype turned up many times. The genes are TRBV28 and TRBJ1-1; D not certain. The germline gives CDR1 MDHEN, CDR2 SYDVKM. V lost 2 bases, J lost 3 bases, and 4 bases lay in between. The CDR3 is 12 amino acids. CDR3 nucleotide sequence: TGTGCCAGCAGTTTAAGATACACTGAAGCTTTCTTT. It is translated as CASSLRYTEAFF.

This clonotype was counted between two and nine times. The CDR3 sequence is CASSSQDRGELFF. The CDR3 DNA reads TGTGCCAGCAGCTCTCAGGACCGCGGGGAGCTGTTTTTT. J is TRBJ2-2 and V is TRBV7-6; D unresolved. Trimming cost V 4 bases and J 7 bases, with 10 bases left between them. This CDR3 is built from 13 residues. CDR1 is SGHVS, CDR2 FNYEAQ, per germline.

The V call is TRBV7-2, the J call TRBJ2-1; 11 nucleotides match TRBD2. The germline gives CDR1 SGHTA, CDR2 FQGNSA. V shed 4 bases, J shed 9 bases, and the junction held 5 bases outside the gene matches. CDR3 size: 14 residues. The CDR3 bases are TGTGCCAGCAGCTCGATGACTAGCGGGACTGAGCAGTTCTTC. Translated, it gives CASSSMTSGTEQFF. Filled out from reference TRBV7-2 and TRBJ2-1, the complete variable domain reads GAGVSQSPSNKVTEKGKDVELRCDPISGHTALYWYRQSLGQGLEFLIYFQGNSAPDKSGLPSDRFSAERTGGSVSTLTIQRTQQEDSAVYLCASSSMTSGTEQFFGPGTRLTVL.

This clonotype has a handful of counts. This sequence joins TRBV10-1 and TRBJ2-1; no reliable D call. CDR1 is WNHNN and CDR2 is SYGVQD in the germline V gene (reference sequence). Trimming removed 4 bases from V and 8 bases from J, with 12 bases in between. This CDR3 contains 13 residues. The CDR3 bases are TGCGCCAGCAGTGGGGCTACCCCCGATGAGCAGTTCTTC. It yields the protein CASSGATPDEQFF.

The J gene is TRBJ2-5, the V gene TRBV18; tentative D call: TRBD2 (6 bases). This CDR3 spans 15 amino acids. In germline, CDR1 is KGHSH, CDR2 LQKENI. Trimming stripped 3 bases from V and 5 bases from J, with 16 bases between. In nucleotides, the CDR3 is TGTGCCAGCTCACCTGTGGACTCGGAGGGGGAGACCCAGTACTTC. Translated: CASSPVDSEGETQYF.

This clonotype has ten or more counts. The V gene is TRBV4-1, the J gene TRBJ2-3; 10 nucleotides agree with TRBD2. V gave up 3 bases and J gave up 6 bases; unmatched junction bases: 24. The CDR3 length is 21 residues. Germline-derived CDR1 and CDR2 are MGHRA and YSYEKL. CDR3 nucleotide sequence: TGCGCCAGCAGCCACCCAGTGGGCAGCGGGAGGGCCATAGGGGGTGCGGATACGCAGTATTTT. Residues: CASSHPVGSGRAIGGADTQYF.

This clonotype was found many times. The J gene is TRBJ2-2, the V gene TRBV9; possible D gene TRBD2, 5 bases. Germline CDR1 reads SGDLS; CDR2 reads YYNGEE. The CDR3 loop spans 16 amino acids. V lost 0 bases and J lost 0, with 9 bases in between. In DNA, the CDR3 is TGTGCCAGCAGCGTAGTATCTAGCCCGAACACCGGGGAGCTGTTTTTT. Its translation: CASSVVSSPNTGELFF.

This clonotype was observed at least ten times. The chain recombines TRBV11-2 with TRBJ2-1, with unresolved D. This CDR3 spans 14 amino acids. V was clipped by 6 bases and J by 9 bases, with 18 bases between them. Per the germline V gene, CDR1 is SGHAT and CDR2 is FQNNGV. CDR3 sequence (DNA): TGTGCCAGCAGTCTCTTGACTGGTTACGGTGAGCAGTTCTTC. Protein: CASSLLTGYGEQFF.

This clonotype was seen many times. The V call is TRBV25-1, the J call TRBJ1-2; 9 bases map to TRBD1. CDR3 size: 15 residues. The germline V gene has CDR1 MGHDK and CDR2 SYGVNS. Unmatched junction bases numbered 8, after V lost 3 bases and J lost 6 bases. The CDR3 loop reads CASSDPGQGKNGYTF. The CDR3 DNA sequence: TGTGCCAGCAGTGATCCGGGACAGGGAAAGAATGGCTACACCTTC.

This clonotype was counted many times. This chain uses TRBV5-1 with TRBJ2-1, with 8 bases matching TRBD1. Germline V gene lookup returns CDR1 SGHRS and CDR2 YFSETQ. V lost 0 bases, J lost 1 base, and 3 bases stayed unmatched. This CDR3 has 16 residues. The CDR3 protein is CASSLGDRGSYNEQFF. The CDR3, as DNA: TGCGCCAGCAGCTTGGGAGACAGGGGTTCCTACAATGAGCAGTTCTTC.

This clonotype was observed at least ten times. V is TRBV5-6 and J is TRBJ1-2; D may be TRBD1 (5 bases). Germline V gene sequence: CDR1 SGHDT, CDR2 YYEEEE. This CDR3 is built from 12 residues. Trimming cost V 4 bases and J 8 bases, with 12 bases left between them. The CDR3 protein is CASSPDTGGYTF. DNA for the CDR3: TGTGCCAGCAGCCCGGACACGGGCGGCTACACCTTC.

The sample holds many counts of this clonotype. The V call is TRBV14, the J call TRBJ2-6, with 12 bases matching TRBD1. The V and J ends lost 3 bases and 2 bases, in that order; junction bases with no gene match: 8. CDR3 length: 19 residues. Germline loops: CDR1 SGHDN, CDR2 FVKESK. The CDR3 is CASSHLVGQGAAGANVLTF. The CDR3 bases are TGTGCCAGCAGCCATTTGGTGGGACAGGGGGCTGCTGGGGCCAACGTCCTGACTTTC.

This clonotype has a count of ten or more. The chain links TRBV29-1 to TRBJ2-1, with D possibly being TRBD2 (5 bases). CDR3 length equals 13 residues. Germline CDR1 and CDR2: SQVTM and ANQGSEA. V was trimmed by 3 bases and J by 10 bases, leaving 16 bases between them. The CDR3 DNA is TGCAGCGTTGATAAGGGATTCCGAGGGGAGCAGTTCTTC. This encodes CSVDKGFRGEQFF.

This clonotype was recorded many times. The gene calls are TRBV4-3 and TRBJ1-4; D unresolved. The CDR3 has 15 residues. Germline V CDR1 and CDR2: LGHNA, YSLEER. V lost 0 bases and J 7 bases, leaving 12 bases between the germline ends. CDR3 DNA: TGCGCCAGCAGCCAAGAAAAGGGATCGGGTGAAAAACTGTTTTTT. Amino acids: CASSQEKGSGEKLFF.

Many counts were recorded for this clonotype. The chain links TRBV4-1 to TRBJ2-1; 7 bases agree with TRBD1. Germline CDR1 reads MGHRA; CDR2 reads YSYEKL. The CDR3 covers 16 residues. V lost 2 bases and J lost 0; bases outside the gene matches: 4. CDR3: CASSQPRDSSYNEQFF. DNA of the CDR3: TGCGCCAGCAGCCAACCCCGGGACAGCTCCTACAATGAGCAGTTCTTC.

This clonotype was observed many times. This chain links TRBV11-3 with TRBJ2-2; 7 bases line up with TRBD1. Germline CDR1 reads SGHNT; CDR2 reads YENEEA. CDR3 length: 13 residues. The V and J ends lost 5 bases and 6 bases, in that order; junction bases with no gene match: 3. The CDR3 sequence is CASSPQGSGELFF. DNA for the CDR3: TGTGCCAGCAGCCCACAGGGGTCCGGGGAGCTGTTTTTT.

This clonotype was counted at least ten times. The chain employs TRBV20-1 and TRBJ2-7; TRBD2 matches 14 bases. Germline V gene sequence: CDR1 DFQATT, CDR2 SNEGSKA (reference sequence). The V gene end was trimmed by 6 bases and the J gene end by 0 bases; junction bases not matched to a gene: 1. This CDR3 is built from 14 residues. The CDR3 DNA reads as TGCAGTGCAGGGACTAGCGGGAGCTCCTACGAGCAGTACTTC. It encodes CSAGTSGSSYEQYF.

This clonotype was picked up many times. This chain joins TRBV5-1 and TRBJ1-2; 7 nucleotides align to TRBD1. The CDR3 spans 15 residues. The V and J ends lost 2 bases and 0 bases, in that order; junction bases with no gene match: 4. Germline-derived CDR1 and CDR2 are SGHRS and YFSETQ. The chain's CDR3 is CASSFRQGTNYGYTF. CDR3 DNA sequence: TGCGCCAGCAGCTTCCGACAGGGAACTAACTATGGCTACACCTTC.